Here is one T cell receptor (beta chain) with its context. There is no known antigen for this receptor. Base quality data are lacking; no much larger clone is found one base away. Within the sample, other DNA sequences also encode this same CDR3. The immunoSEQ Assay, a bias-controlled multiplex PCR, was used to amplify TCRbeta CDR3 regions from genomic DNA. In the authors' own workflow: The number of nucleated cells in each sample was estimated from the amplification of reference gene primers within the assay. Sequence reads were collapsed and filtered to measure the absolute abundance of every unique TCRbeta CDR3 rearrangement. For each sample, productive Simpson clonality was calculated by taking the square root of Simpson's diversity index across productive rearrangements. Imported from immuneACCESS, the table was reduced by TCRdb to in-frame sequences with V and J called. These copies leave out some clones; in studies compared against another copy, an unresolved V gene accounts for under half, and the cause of the remainder is not known. V and J calls and clone size are given by that table; D and trimming were obtained from the DNA. This sample holds a few hundred thousand clones; nearly 90% were observed only once. Of the sample, 3% falls within the top ten clones.

This specimen comes from a study of blood T cell repertoires in COVID-19 (dated by TCRdb to 2019 to 2021). Study-wide context: The collaborator samples originated in the United States, Italy and Spain and spanned the acute and convalescent phases of COVID-19. The material from the prospective study consisted of cDNA or gDNA derived from T cells, B-cell-depleted T cells, or PBMCs. Deeply sampled blood TCRbeta repertoires from subjects exposed to, actively infected with, or recovered from COVID-19 were included in the dataset. The repertoires were released in a freely available public database meant as a resource for research on the immune response to SARS-CoV-2. Samples came from the ongoing ImmuneRACE study (first 160 participants) plus 1,254 subjects from 6 global collaborators. A de-identified subject ID, COVID-19 status, age in years and sex were almost always included in the sample metadata. Where HLA class I and class II types were available, the types were taken from metadata supplied by the sample provider, not from assay-based typing. On the study overall, not on this receptor specifically: The quantity of clinical and demographic metadata differed by source and by participant and was supplied without curation.

V drops 7 bases and J drops 7 bases, leaving 10 bases in between. CDR1 MNHEY and CDR2 SVGAGI were looked up in the germline V gene. The CDR3 starts with the cysteine, ends with the phenylalanine, and has 11 residues. Only the CDR3 DNA is retained, 33 bases long and in frame from the first base. The collaborating institutions used their own protocols to collect whole blood in K2EDTA tubes. For TCRbeta analysis, collaborators shipped samples as frozen whole blood, isolated PBMCs, or DNA extracted from either of those sample types. This clonotype was sampled from a man between 18 and 35 years old with active or convalescent COVID-19. The chain was built from TRBV6-5 and TRBJ1-1; the D gene remains uncertain. The material sequenced was peripheral blood. The DNA sequence is as follows: TGTGCCAGCACCCGAGGCGGTGAAGCTTTCTTT. It translates as CASTRGGEAFF.